Presented here are 24 T cell receptor beta chains from one specimen sequenced in a study of control samples from healthy donors and cancer patients. Profiling relied on immunoSEQ multiplex PCR, and the TCRdb table lists in-frame clones only, not all of them. The profile shows around 27,000 clones, approximately 85% of them singletons. The sample comprised PBMCs. The receptor set was obtained from a woman aged 55 to 70 with head and neck cancer.

The chain employs TRBV3-1 (or the pseudogene TRBV3-2) and TRBJ1-5; 10 nucleotides agree with TRBD1. V dropped 6 bases and J dropped 1; count of bases not matched to a gene: 6. The CDR3 has 16 residues. CDR1 LGHDT and CDR2 YNNKEL come from the germline V gene (reference sequence). As DNA, the CDR3 is TGTGCCAGCAGTCTAATGGGACAGGGGAGCAATCAGCCCCAGCATTTT. Protein: CASSLMGQGSNQPQHF.

The chain combines TRBV10-2 with TRBJ2-1; D ambiguous. Per the germline V gene, CDR1 is WSHSY and CDR2 is SAAADI. The CDR3 consists of 13 residues. V lost 4 bases and J 4 bases, leaving 8 bases between the germline ends. The chain's CDR3 is CASSVSDYNEQFF. In DNA form, the CDR3 reads TGCGCCAGCAGTGTTTCAGATTACAATGAGCAGTTCTTC.

The chain uses TRBV18 and TRBJ2-1, with TRBD1 identical over 9 bases. V dropped 6 bases and J dropped 4; count of bases not matched to a gene: 7. The CDR3 has 15 amino acids. Germline loops: CDR1 KGHSH, CDR2 LQKENI. This chain's CDR3 is CASSSGTGTYNEQFF. The CDR3 DNA reads as TGTGCCAGCTCGTCCGGGACAGGGACGTACAATGAGCAGTTCTTC.

The chain carries TRBV4-3 and TRBJ1-5; perhaps TRBD1 as D (6 bases). The length of the CDR3 is 15 residues. Trimming removed 3 bases at V and 2 bases at J, with 11 bases between. Germline V CDR1 and CDR2: LGHNA, YSLEER. CDR3 region: CASSHSRGGNQPQHF. Written as DNA, the CDR3 is TGCGCCAGCAGCCACTCCAGGGGCGGCAATCAGCCCCAGCATTTT.

The chain joins TRBV6-1 to TRBJ1-1; possibly TRBD1 for D (5 bases). CDR3 size: 11 residues. The V end was cut by 8 bases, the J end by 11 bases, with 15 bases between. Germline CDR1 and CDR2: MNHNS and SASEGT. The chain's CDR3 is CASRTTGPAFF. The CDR3 nucleotides are TGTGCCAGCCGAACCACAGGTCCCGCTTTCTTT.

This clone was seen more than once but under ten times. V usage is TRBV9 and J usage is TRBJ1-5; 7 bases map to TRBD1. The V gene's germline CDR1 is SGDLS and CDR2 YYNGEE. CDR3 length: 15 residues. V was pared by 1 base and J by 4 bases, with 5 bases of the junction left unmatched. The CDR3 loop reads CASSVWDSPNQPQHF. DNA for the CDR3: TGTGCCAGCAGCGTATGGGACAGCCCAAATCAGCCCCAGCATTTT.

This clone was observed once. This chain joins TRBV18 and TRBJ1-1, with 12 nucleotides matching TRBD1. The CDR3 runs to 16 residues. J was trimmed by 4 bases and V by 5 bases; bases with no gene match: 8. Germline loops: CDR1 KGHSH, CDR2 LQKENI. The CDR3 is CASSAGQGAGSTEAFF. DNA for the CDR3: TGTGCCAGCTCAGCGGGACAGGGGGCAGGAAGCACTGAAGCTTTCTTT.

The chain employs TRBV12-5 and TRBJ2-2; D is possibly TRBD1 or TRBD2 (5 bases each). The CDR3 length is 18 residues. Between the trimmed V and J ends, which lost 2 bases and 3 bases, there was a span of 19 bases. Germline CDR1 reads LGHNT; CDR2 reads FRNRAP. DNA for the CDR3: TGTGCTAGTGGTTTGCCCCAACGGACGGGGCCGTACACCGGGGAGCTGTTTTTT. It yields the protein CASGLPQRTGPYTGELFF. The complete variable domain, with remaining parts taken from reference TRBV12-5 and TRBJ2-2, reads DARVTQTPRHKVTEMGQEVTMRCQPILGHNTVFWYRQTMMQGLELLAYFRNRAPLDDSGMPKDRFSAEMPDATLATLKIQPSEPRDSAVYFCASGLPQRTGPYTGELFFGEGSRLTVL.

This chain links TRBV5-1 with TRBJ1-1; 11 positions agree with TRBD1. The CDR3 spans 13 residues. J was trimmed by 8 bases and V by 3 bases; bases with no gene match: 3. Germline V gene data show CDR1 as SGHRS and CDR2 as YFSETQ. This CDR3 is CASSWTGGGEAFF. In nucleotides, the CDR3 is TGCGCCAGCAGCTGGACAGGGGGCGGCGAAGCTTTCTTT.

This chain connects TRBV21-1 to TRBJ2-1; the table's D call, TRBD2, was not checked against the DNA. TRBV21-1 is reported as a pseudogene. The CDR3 runs 15 residues. The CDR3 DNA sequence: TGTGCCAGCAGCAAAGACCCCACCGTTGAGAATGAGCAGTTCTTC. Protein sequence: CASSKDPTVENEQFF.

This chain joins TRBV3-1 (or the pseudogene TRBV3-2) and TRBJ1-1; D is possibly TRBD1 (5 bases). Germline CDR1 is LGHDT and CDR2 is YNNKEL (reference sequence). The ends were cut back, 1 base at V and 4 bases at J, with 7 bases in the middle. This CDR3 is built from 13 residues. This CDR3 reads CASSQVRGTEAFF. The CDR3 region has the DNA TGTGCCAGCAGCCAAGTTAGGGGCACTGAAGCTTTCTTT.

The chain recombines TRBV5-1 with TRBJ1-2; D may be TRBD1 (5 bases). Trimming removed 6 bases from V and 5 bases from J, with 23 bases in between. The germline gives CDR1 SGHRS, CDR2 YFSETQ. The CDR3 totals 16 residues. CDR3 protein: CASTLGTEGIGYGYTF. The CDR3 nucleotides read TGCGCCAGCACCCTAGGGACCGAAGGAATCGGATATGGCTACACCTTC.

The chain couples TRBV10-3 to TRBJ2-5; 7 positions match TRBD2. V dropped 6 bases and J dropped 6; count of bases not matched to a gene: 7. Germline CDR1 and CDR2: ENHRY and SYGVKD. This CDR3 has 13 amino acids. CDR3 in DNA: TGTGCCATCAGGGGGGAGGGGCAAAAGACCCAGTACTTC. Protein sequence: CAIRGEGQKTQYF.

Here the CDR3 DNA reads TGCGCCAGCAGCCAAGATTCCCCTTACAACACGATCCCCGGGGAGCTGTTTTTT. It yields the protein CASSQDSPYNTIPGELFF. The chain is built from TRBV4-1 and TRBJ2-2; D uncertain. Between the trimmed V and J ends, which lost 0 bases and 6 bases, there was a span of 20 bases. The CDR3 has 18 amino acids. The germline V gene encodes CDR1 MGHRA and CDR2 YSYEKL.

The chain uses TRBV5-4 and TRBJ2-3; 11 bases agree with TRBD2. Germline values: CDR1 SGHNT, CDR2 YYREEE (reference sequence). This CDR3 is 19 amino acids long. J was trimmed by 0 bases and V by 6 bases; bases with no gene match: 15. CDR3 nucleotide sequence: TGTGCCAGCACCACAACCCTACTAGCGGGAGATTGGAGCACAGATACGCAGTATTTT. As protein: CASTTTLLAGDWSTDTQYF.

V is TRBV27 and J is TRBJ2-5; 13 bases map to TRBD2. This CDR3 region has 15 residues. Germline V gene sequence: CDR1 MNHEY, CDR2 SMNVEV (reference sequence). With V trimmed by 6 bases and J by 0 bases, 1 base remained unmatched. The CDR3 nucleotides read TGTGCCAGCAGGGGACTAGCGGGAAACCAAGAGACCCAGTACTTC. Its protein product is CASRGLAGNQETQYF.

The rearrangement uses TRBV4-1 and TRBJ1-3; D ambiguous. The CDR3 totals 16 residues. The germline gives CDR1 MGHRA, CDR2 YSYEKL. The germline V and J ends were trimmed by 4 bases and 0 bases, with 13 bases remaining between them. In DNA, the CDR3 is TGCGCCAGCAGCCGACTATTGAGAGACTCTGGAAACACCATATATTTT. It is translated as CASSRLLRDSGNTIYF.

The chain couples TRBV25-1 to TRBJ2-1, with TRBD2 as a possible D gene (5 bases). This CDR3 region has 15 residues. The V end lost 6 bases, the J end lost 6 bases, and 18 bases lay between the germline ends. CDR1 is MGHDK, CDR2 SYGVNS, per germline. The CDR3 nucleotides are TGTGCCAGCAGCGGATGGGAGACCCTTGGCAATGAGCAGTTCTTC. Amino acids: CASSGWETLGNEQFF.

The rearrangement joins TRBV4-2 to TRBJ2-1; possibly TRBD2 for D (6 bases). This CDR3 comprises 18 residues. Trimming shortened V by 3 bases and J by 4 bases, and 22 bases separated the two germline ends. Germline values: CDR1 LGHNA, CDR2 YNFKEQ. The CDR3 sequence is CASSQLEGLGGVYNEQFF. CDR3 nucleotide sequence: TGTGCCAGCAGCCAGTTAGAAGGTTTGGGCGGGGTGTACAATGAGCAGTTCTTC.

The J gene is TRBJ1-2, the V gene TRBV7-2; TRBD1 might be the D (6 bases). Germline lookup yields CDR1 SGHTA and CDR2 FQGNSA. The CDR3 length is 13 residues. V was clipped by 1 base and J by 6 bases, with 9 bases between them. CDR3 loop: CASSLDRADGYTF. DNA for the CDR3: TGTGCCAGCAGCTTAGACAGGGCGGATGGCTACACCTTC.

J is TRBJ1-1 and V is TRBV30, with 11 bases aligning to TRBD1. The CDR3 has 16 residues. Unmatched junction bases numbered 11, after V lost 3 bases and J lost 5 bases. Germline V gene data show CDR1 as GTSNPN and CDR2 as SVGIG (reference sequence). The chain's CDR3 is CAWRSSGTGGGTEAFF. The CDR3 DNA reads as TGTGCCTGGAGGTCCTCTGGGACAGGGGGGGGAACTGAAGCTTTCTTT.

The rearrangement links TRBV7-3 to TRBJ2-7; maybe TRBD2 (6 bases). The CDR3 runs 15 residues. The V end was cut by 6 bases, the J end by 0 bases, with 15 bases between. Germline loops: CDR1 SGHTA, CDR2 FQGTGA. The CDR3 region is CASRKAGRNSYEQYF. In DNA form, the CDR3 reads TGTGCCAGCAGGAAAGCGGGCCGAAACTCCTACGAGCAGTACTTC.

CDR3 residues: CAISERLQKNTEAFF. CDR3 bases: TGTGCCATCAGTGAGCGGCTACAGAAGAACACTGAAGCTTTCTTT. V is TRBV10-3 and J is TRBJ1-1; no clear D. Germline-derived CDR1 and CDR2 are ENHRY and SYGVKD. This CDR3 contains 15 residues. V lost 2 bases to trimming and J lost 1 base, with 11 bases between them.

The V call is TRBV5-1, the J call TRBJ2-7; TRBD2 aligns across 14 bases. J gave up 5 bases and V 4 bases, and 8 bases lay outside the gene matches. This CDR3 is 16 amino acids long. Per the germline V gene, CDR1 is SGHRS and CDR2 is YFSETQ. In DNA, the CDR3 is TGCGCCAGCAGCCCCCGGACTAGCGGGGGGCCACACGAGCAGTACTTC. This codes for CASSPRTSGGPHEQYF.